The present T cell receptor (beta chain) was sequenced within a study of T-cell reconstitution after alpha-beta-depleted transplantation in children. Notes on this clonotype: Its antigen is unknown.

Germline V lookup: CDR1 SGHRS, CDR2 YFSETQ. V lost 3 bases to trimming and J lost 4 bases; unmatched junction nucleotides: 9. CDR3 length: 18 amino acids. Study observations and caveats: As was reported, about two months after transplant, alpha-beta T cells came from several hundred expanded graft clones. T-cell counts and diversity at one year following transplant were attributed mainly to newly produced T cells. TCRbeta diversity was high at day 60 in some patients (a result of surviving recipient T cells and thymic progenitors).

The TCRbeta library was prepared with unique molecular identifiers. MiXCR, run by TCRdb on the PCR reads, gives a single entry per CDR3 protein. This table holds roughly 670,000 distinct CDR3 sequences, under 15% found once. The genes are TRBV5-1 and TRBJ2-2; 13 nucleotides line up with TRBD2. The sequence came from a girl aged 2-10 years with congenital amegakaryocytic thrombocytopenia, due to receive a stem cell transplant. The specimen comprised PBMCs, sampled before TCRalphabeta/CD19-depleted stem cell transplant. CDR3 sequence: CASSSPSGLAGITGELFF. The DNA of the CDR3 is TGCGCCAGCAGCTCCCCCTCGGGACTAGCGGGGATCACCGGGGAGCTGTTTTTT.